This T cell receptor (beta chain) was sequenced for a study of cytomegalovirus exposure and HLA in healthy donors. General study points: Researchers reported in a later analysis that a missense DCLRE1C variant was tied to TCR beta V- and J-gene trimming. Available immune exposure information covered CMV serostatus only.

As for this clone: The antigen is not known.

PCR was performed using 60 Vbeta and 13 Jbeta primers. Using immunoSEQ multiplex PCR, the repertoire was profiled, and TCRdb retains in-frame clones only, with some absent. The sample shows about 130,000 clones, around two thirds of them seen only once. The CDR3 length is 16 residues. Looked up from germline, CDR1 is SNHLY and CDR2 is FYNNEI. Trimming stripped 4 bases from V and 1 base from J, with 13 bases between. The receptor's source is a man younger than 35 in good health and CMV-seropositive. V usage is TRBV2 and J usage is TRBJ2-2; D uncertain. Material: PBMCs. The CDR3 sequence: CASSAERLRNTGELFF. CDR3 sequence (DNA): TGTGCCAGCAGTGCGGAGAGGCTTAGGAACACCGGGGAGCTGTTTTTT.